One and the same sample provided the 17 T cell receptor beta chains below, sequenced in a study of blood T cells in healthy people across ages. Next came a second PCR, run for about 6 to 11 cycles, which used a sample-barcoded 5' primer along with a J-beta primer mix. TCRdb re-called the 5' RACE reads through MiXCR, storing one row per CDR3 protein. The sample has over 750,000 distinct CDR3 sequences, roughly 25% seen once; the top ten hold more than 8.5%. This same sample was also part of a study on T cells of mothers and their children.

Material: blood. The source of these receptors is a boy younger than 18 in good health.

The chain uses TRBV7-3 and TRBJ2-5; D is uncertain. The DNA matches TRBJ2-1 better at its end, which makes the J call doubtful. The germline V gene has CDR1 SGHTA and CDR2 FQGTGA. The CDR3 has 13 residues. The CDR3 coding sequence is TGTGCCAGCAGCTTTCTCGGGTCCACTGAGCAGTTCTTC. As protein: CASSFLGSTEQFF.

This clonotype was counted only a few times. The chain is built from TRBV20-1 and TRBJ2-5; possible D gene TRBD1, 6 bases. The V gene's germline CDR1 is DFQATT and CDR2 SNEGSKA (reference sequence). Trimming cost V 4 bases and J 2 bases, with 17 bases left between them. This CDR3 comprises 15 residues. Written as DNA, the CDR3 is TGCAGTGCTATTAACGTCCGGACAGATCAAGAGACCCAGTACTTC. Amino acid sequence: CSAINVRTDQETQYF.

To note about this clonotype: The junction departs from the called germline gene at one end, perhaps through a read error. This sequence joins TRBV20-1 and TRBJ2-1; D is ambiguous. The J call could be wrong; TRBJ2-7 is a better fit for the DNA end. Germline CDR1 and CDR2: DFQATT and SNEGSKA (reference sequence). This CDR3 is 14 amino acids long. The CDR3 nucleotides are TGCAGTGCTAGAGATCAGGTGCGAGCCTACGCGCAGTACTTC. It is translated as CSARDQVRAYAQYF.

This clonotype was seen ten or more times. This chain links TRBV29-1 with TRBJ2-1; TRBD2 matches at 8 bases. Germline loops: CDR1 SQVTM, CDR2 ANQGSEA. This CDR3 has 14 residues. V lost 7 bases, J lost 3 bases, and 8 bases stayed unmatched. Here the CDR3 DNA reads TGCAGCGCCGGCGGGGGGCCCAACTACAATGAGCAGTTCTTC. Its translation: CSAGGGPNYNEQFF.

V usage is TRBV20-1 and J usage is TRBJ2-3, with 11 nucleotides matching TRBD2. The CDR3 extends over 13 amino acids. J was trimmed by 2 bases and V by 8 bases; bases with no gene match: 3. The germline CDR1 and CDR2 sequences are DFQATT and SNEGSKA (reference sequence). The chain's CDR3 is CSLAGGPTDTQYF. The CDR3 bases are TGCAGTCTAGCGGGGGGACCCACAGATACGCAGTATTTT.

A few counts support this clonotype. The chain is built from TRBV7-9 and TRBJ2-7; the D call may be TRBD1 or TRBD2 (5 bases each). The CDR3 length is 13 residues. CDR1 is SEHNR, CDR2 FQNEAQ, per germline (reference sequence). Trimming shortened V by 1 base and J by 5 bases, and 9 bases separated the two germline ends. CDR3 amino acids: CASSLVTGHEQYF. The CDR3 region has the DNA TGTGCCAGCAGCTTAGTTACGGGACACGAGCAGTACTTC. Full variable domain (remainder filled in from reference TRBV7-9 and TRBJ2-7): DTGVSQNPRHKITKRGQNVTFRCDPISEHNRLYWYRQTLGQGPEFLTYFQNEAQLEKSRLLSDRFSAERPKGSFSTLEIQRTEQGDSAMYLCASSLVTGHEQYFGPGTRLTVT.

The chain uses TRBV11-2 and TRBJ1-3; D possibly corresponds to TRBD1 (6 bases). This CDR3 comprises 14 residues. Looked up from germline, CDR1 is SGHAT and CDR2 is FQNNGV. V lost 5 bases and J lost 7, with 15 bases in between. CDR3 residues: CASSLHYRENTIYF. The CDR3 nucleotides read TGTGCCAGCAGCCTCCACTACAGGGAGAACACCATATATTTT.

This clonotype was detected a few times. This rearrangement joins TRBV9 to TRBJ2-5; TRBD2 matches 7 bases. J lost 11 bases, V lost 3 bases, and 7 bases had no gene match. Per the germline V gene, CDR1 is SGDLS and CDR2 is YYNGEE. The CDR3 loop spans 12 amino acids. The CDR3 loop reads CASSAPREAQYF. The CDR3, as DNA: TGTGCCAGCAGCGCCCCCCGGGAGGCACAGTACTTC.

This clonotype was recorded a few times. The V and J genes are TRBV10-2 and TRBJ1-3; perhaps TRBD1 as D (6 bases). Per the germline V gene, CDR1 is WSHSY and CDR2 is SAAADI. Trimming stripped 7 bases from V and 0 bases from J, with 13 bases between. CDR3 length: 15 residues. CDR3 bases: TGCGCCAGCAAGGGGGACATCTTCTCTGGAAACACCATATATTTT. Its protein is CASKGDIFSGNTIYF.

The gene calls are TRBV7-8 and TRBJ2-7; the D call may be TRBD1 or TRBD2 (6 bases each). Trimming took off 10 bases at V and 3 bases at J, with 13 bases between the two ends. CDR3 length: 12 amino acids. CDR1 is SGHVS and CDR2 is FQNEAQ in the germline V gene. The DNA of the CDR3 is TGTGCCACCAGGGGACTGAACTACGAGCAGTACTTC. Translating it yields CATRGLNYEQYF.

The chain couples TRBV5-8 to TRBJ2-7, with 10 bases lining up with TRBD1. The CDR3 is made up of 15 amino acids. Germline assignment: CDR1 SGHTS and CDR2 YDEGEE. V lost 4 bases and J lost 3; bases outside the gene matches: 7. In nucleotides, the CDR3 is TGTGCCAGCAGCCGTGGGACAGGGGTTTTCTACGAGCAGTACTTC. It translates to CASSRGTGVFYEQYF.

The chain carries TRBV7-2 and TRBJ2-2; 9 nucleotides line up with TRBD2. This CDR3 has 16 amino acids. Trimming removed 4 bases from V and 1 base from J; junction bases left unmatched: 4. Germline loops: CDR1 SGHTA, CDR2 FQGNSA. CDR3 DNA sequence: TGTGCCAGCAGCTGGTATAGCGGGGGGAACACCGGGGAGCTGTTTTTT. Amino acids: CASSWYSGGNTGELFF.

In its sample, this clonotype was seen a few times. The chain carries TRBV5-1 and TRBJ2-7; 12 positions match TRBD1. The CDR3 runs 15 residues. The junction had 6 bases not matched to a gene; V was cut back by 4 bases and J by 4 bases. Germline assignment: CDR1 SGHRS and CDR2 YFSETQ. CDR3 protein: CASSLRDRGLYEQYF. Here the CDR3 DNA reads TGCGCCAGCAGCCTCCGGGACAGGGGGCTGTACGAGCAGTACTTC.

The V and J genes are TRBV4-2 and TRBJ2-5, with D possibly being TRBD1 (6 bases). TRBJ2-1 explains the end of the DNA better; the J call may be wrong. In germline, CDR1 is LGHNA, CDR2 YNFKEQ. The CDR3 has 12 residues. CDR3 sequence reads: CASSQDLGAQFF. Written as DNA, the CDR3 is TGTGCCAGCAGCCAAGACCTGGGGGCCCAGTTCTTC.

The CDR3 here is CASSSTGGSTDTQYF. CDR3 nucleotide sequence: TGTGCCAGCAGCTCGACAGGGGGTTCCACAGATACGCAGTATTTT. The chain combines TRBV7-3 with TRBJ2-3, with 9 positions matching TRBD1. The V and J ends lost 4 bases and 2 bases, in that order; junction bases with no gene match: 4. The CDR3 sequence is 15 residues long. Germline values: CDR1 SGHTA, CDR2 FQGTGA. The full variable domain, its missing parts supplied by reference TRBV7-3 and TRBJ2-3, is GAGVSQTPSNKVTEKGKYVELRCDPISGHTALYWYRQSLGQGPEFLIYFQGTGAADDSGLPNDRFFAVRPEGSVSTLKIQRTERGDSAVYLCASSSTGGSTDTQYFGPGTRLTVL.

This clonotype was detected a few times. CDR3 in amino acids: CASKVESRSYEQYF. The CDR3 DNA is TGTGCCAGCAAGGTGGAGTCCCGCTCCTACGAGCAGTACTTC. J is TRBJ2-7 and V is TRBV2, with unresolved D. V lost 7 bases, J lost 0 bases, and 13 bases lay in between. From germline, CDR1 is SNHLY and CDR2 FYNNEI. The CDR3 loop spans 14 amino acids.

Concerning this clonotype: A much larger clone differs from this one at a single base, so this may be a read error. V usage is TRBV5-5 and J usage is TRBJ2-5; a possible D gene is TRBD2 (5 bases). Deletions cut 0 bases from V and 5 bases from J, with 14 bases between. Looked up from germline, CDR1 is SGHKS and CDR2 is YYEKEE (reference sequence). The CDR3 loop spans 15 amino acids. The CDR3 reads CASSLEAEGRETQYF. In DNA form, the CDR3 reads TGTGCCAGCAGCTTGGAGGCAGAGGGCCGGGAGACCCAGTACTTC.